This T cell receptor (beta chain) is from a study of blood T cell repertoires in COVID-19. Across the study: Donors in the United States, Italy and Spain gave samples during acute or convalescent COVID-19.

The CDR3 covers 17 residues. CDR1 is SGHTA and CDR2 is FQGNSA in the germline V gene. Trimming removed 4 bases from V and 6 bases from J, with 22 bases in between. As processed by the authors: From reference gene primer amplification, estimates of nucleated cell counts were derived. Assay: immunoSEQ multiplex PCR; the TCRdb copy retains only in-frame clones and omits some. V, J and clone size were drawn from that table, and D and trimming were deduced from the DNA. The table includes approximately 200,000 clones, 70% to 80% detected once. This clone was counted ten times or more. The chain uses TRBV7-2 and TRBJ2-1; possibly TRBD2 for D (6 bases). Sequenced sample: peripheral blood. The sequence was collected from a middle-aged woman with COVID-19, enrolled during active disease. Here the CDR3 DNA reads TGTGCCAGCAGCTCTAAAGGGAGGCAGGGCTTGCGCAATGAGCAGTTCTTC. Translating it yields CASSSKGRQGLRNEQFF.